This entry describes one T cell receptor beta chain. With 2 bases removed from V and 5 bases from J, the gap between germline ends came to 12 bases. The CDR3 covers 14 residues. The germline CDR1 and CDR2 sequences are LNHDA and SQIVND (reference sequence). These data originate in a study of Tregs in tolerant kidney transplant recipients. Mixed chimerism was transient after nonmyeloablative marrow transplants from related graft donors. Thawed PBMCs were FACS-sorted into unstimulated CD4+CD25+CD127- regulatory T cells, CD4+CD25- non-regulatory cells, CD4 and CD8 cells. TCRdb keeps only in-frame clones here, not all; method: immunoSEQ multiplex PCR. The sample shows approximately 82,000 clones, 93% of them seen only once.

Sequences were derived from CD4+ T cells from blood (PBMCs), sampled 12 months after the transplant. The chain joins TRBV19 to TRBJ1-1; D not resolved. The origin of this receptor is a human patient who received a combined kidney and bone marrow transplant. Certain T cells may be donor cells from the graft. The CDR3 reads CASSIIPRGTEAFF. Written as DNA, the CDR3 is TGTGCCAGTAGTATAATCCCTCGGGGAACTGAAGCTTTCTTT.